These 22 T cell receptor beta chains share one sample of origin, sequenced in a study of early T cells in non-severe SARS-CoV-2 infection. TCRdb re-called the 5' RACE reads with MiXCR, one entry per CDR3 protein. Counted here are 70,000 to 95,000 distinct CDR3 sequences, 14% occurring once; the ten biggest clones make up around 9.9%. Input material: whole blood. Receptors originate from an adult who was a healthcare worker with PCR-confirmed SARS-CoV-2 infection or an uninfected control (not recorded which).

V and J are TRBV9 and TRBJ1-2; D is ambiguous. The CDR3 contains 13 residues. V was trimmed by 3 bases and J by 8 bases, leaving 14 bases between them. Germline lookup yields CDR1 SGDLS and CDR2 YYNGEE. The CDR3 DNA is TGTGCCAGCAGCGCAGACACCCGCGGCGGCTACACCTTC. Translated, it gives CASSADTRGGYTF. The full variable domain, rest sourced from reference TRBV9 and TRBJ1-2, is DSGVTQTPKHLITATGQRVTLRCSPRSGDLSVYWYQQSLDQGLQFLIQYYNGEERAKGNILERFSAQQFPDLHSELNLSSLELGDSALYFCASSADTRGGYTFGSGTRLTVV.

This clonotype was seen more than once but under ten times. The chain combines TRBV4-1 with TRBJ2-1; D tentatively fits TRBD1 or TRBD2 (5 bases each). Per germline, CDR1 MGHRA and CDR2 YSYEKL. This CDR3 comprises 15 residues. The V gene lost 5 bases and the J gene lost 2 bases, with 13 bases spanning the gap. In DNA form, the CDR3 reads TGCGCCAGCAGCTCCCCCGGGGCCCCCTACAATGAGCAGTTCTTC. It codes for CASSSPGAPYNEQFF.

This clonotype was observed a few times. The V call is TRBV12-3 or TRBV12-4, the J call TRBJ1-2, with D unclear. The germline V and J ends were trimmed by 2 bases and 2 bases, with 9 bases remaining between them. The CDR3 spans 14 residues. CDR3 residues: CASSLSMGNYGYTF. The CDR3 region has the DNA TGTGCCAGCAGTTTAAGTATGGGGAACTATGGCTACACCTTC.

This clonotype was detected only a few times. This chain joins TRBV20-1 and TRBJ1-5, with D uncertain. V lost 1 base and J 4 bases, leaving 14 bases between the germline ends. Germline V gene sequence: CDR1 DFQATT, CDR2 SNEGSKA (reference sequence). The CDR3 extends over 15 amino acids. CDR3 amino acids: CSARGVFRGNQPQHF. The CDR3 DNA sequence: TGCAGTGCTAGAGGAGTGTTTCGGGGAAATCAGCCCCAGCATTTT.

The chain joins TRBV5-1 to TRBJ2-7; D is unresolved. The CDR3 runs 13 residues. The V end lost 1 base, the J end lost 6 bases, and 11 bases lay between the germline ends. CDR1 SGHRS and CDR2 YFSETQ come from the germline V gene. CDR3 in DNA: TGCGCCAGCAGCTTGCTCGTGGAGAGCGAGCAGTACTTC. Protein product: CASSLLVESEQYF.

The sample holds a few counts of this clonotype. The genes are TRBV19 and TRBJ1-4; D possibly corresponds to TRBD1 (5 bases). Deletions cut 8 bases from V and 1 base from J, with 17 bases between. The germline V gene has CDR1 LNHDA and CDR2 SQIVND (reference sequence). The CDR3 totals 16 residues. As DNA, the CDR3 is TGTGCCAGTGCCGGGACGGACACCATAACTAATGAAAAACTGTTTTTT. This encodes CASAGTDTITNEKLFF. The whole variable domain, remainder taken from reference TRBV19 and TRBJ1-4, is DGGITQSPKYLFRKEGQNVTLSCEQNLNHDAMYWYRQDPGQGLRLIYYSQIVNDFQKGDIAEGYSVSREKKESFPLTVTSAQKNPTAFYLCASAGTDTITNEKLFFGSGTQLSVL.

Of note for this clonotype: A single base separates this from a much larger clone, so it may be a read error. V and J are TRBV28 and TRBJ2-2; unclear D gene. Germline V lookup: CDR1 MDHEN, CDR2 SYDVKM. The CDR3 loop spans 10 amino acids. V shed 8 bases and J shed 7 bases, with 5 bases lying between them. The CDR3 here is CASGDGELFF. In DNA, the CDR3 is TGTGCCAGCGGGGACGGGGAGCTGTTTTTT.

This clonotype was picked up one time. The chain carries TRBV25-1 and TRBJ2-7; D possibly corresponds to TRBD1 (6 bases). The CDR3 consists of 15 residues. In germline, CDR1 is MGHDK, CDR2 SYGVNS. V was cut by 1 base and J by 3 bases, with 13 bases left in between. CDR3 in amino acids: CASSEFSGRGYEQYF. CDR3 DNA sequence: TGTGCCAGCAGTGAATTTTCGGGCAGGGGCTACGAGCAGTACTTC.

This clonotype was seen only a few times. The chain carries TRBV7-6 and TRBJ2-3, with D maybe TRBD2 (6 bases). Germline loops: CDR1 SGHVS, CDR2 FNYEAQ. This CDR3 spans 15 amino acids. V dropped 1 base and J dropped 2 bases, with 10 bases sitting between them. The CDR3: CASSLVPGATDTQYF. The CDR3 nucleotides are TGTGCCAGCAGCTTAGTGCCGGGAGCCACAGATACGCAGTATTTT.

This clonotype showed up just a few times. The gene calls are TRBV2 and TRBJ2-4; D is undetermined. The CDR3 totals 14 residues. Germline V CDR1 and CDR2: SNHLY, FYNNEI. V was cut by 5 bases and J by 5 bases, with 13 bases left in between. DNA for the CDR3: TGTGCCAGCAGTCCCGAGATTGTAGAAAACATTCAGTACTTC. It specifies CASSPEIVENIQYF.

V is TRBV18 and J is TRBJ2-7; D is unresolved. Germline CDR1 KGHSH, CDR2 LQKENI. The CDR3 runs to 12 residues. Trimming cost V 4 bases and J 4 bases, with 8 bases left between them. The CDR3 here is CASSQGGYEQYF. The CDR3 region has the DNA TGTGCCAGCTCACAGGGCGGATACGAGCAGTACTTC.

The chain uses TRBV4-1 and TRBJ2-1; D is possibly TRBD1 or TRBD2 (5 bases each). The V and J ends lost 3 bases and 8 bases respectively, with 5 bases between them. CDR1 and CDR2 (germline): MGHRA, YSYEKL. The CDR3 runs 11 residues. CDR3 residues: CASSQGDEQFF. The CDR3 nucleotides read TGCGCCAGCAGCCAGGGGGATGAGCAGTTCTTC.

V gene TRBV4-2 combines with J gene TRBJ2-7; tentatively, D is TRBD2 (5 bases). Germline CDR1 reads LGHNA; CDR2 reads YNFKEQ. V shed 0 bases and J shed 9 bases, with 12 bases lying between them. This CDR3 contains 13 residues. The CDR3, as DNA: TGTGCCAGCAGCCAAGATATAGGCCGGGGGCAGTACTTC. This codes for CASSQDIGRGQYF.

This clonotype was observed a handful of times. The chain has TRBV7-2 and TRBJ1-1; tentatively, D is TRBD1 (5 bases). There are 15 residues in the CDR3. Per the germline V gene, CDR1 is SGHTA and CDR2 is FQGNSA. Trimming left V 5 bases short and J 4 bases short, with 17 bases between. The CDR3 bases are TGTGCCAGCAGCGTAGGTCTCCGGGGGGGCACTGAAGCTTTCTTT. It encodes CASSVGLRGGTEAFF.

This clonotype appeared a few times. The CDR3: CSVEGALGSPTDTQYF. In DNA, the CDR3 is TGCAGCGTTGAAGGGGCCCTTGGGTCCCCCACAGATACGCAGTATTTT. The chain combines TRBV29-1 with TRBJ2-3; D not certain. Germline CDR1 is SQVTM and CDR2 is ANQGSEA. There are 16 residues in the CDR3. V lost 1 base and J lost 2, with 16 bases in between.

The chain recombines TRBV20-1 with TRBJ1-2; no clear D. Trimming removed 0 bases from V and 7 bases from J, with 6 bases in between. The germline V gene has CDR1 DFQATT and CDR2 SNEGSKA (reference sequence). The CDR3 covers 11 residues. The DNA of the CDR3 is TGCAGTGCTAGAGAGGACGCTGGCTACACCTTC. It encodes CSAREDAGYTF.

This clonotype was seen a handful of times. The chain links TRBV6-2 or TRBV6-3 to TRBJ1-5; a possible D gene is TRBD1 (5 bases). Per germline, CDR1 MNHEY and CDR2 SVGEGT. The V end was cut by 5 bases, the J end by 3 bases, with 11 bases between. The CDR3 runs 14 residues. CDR3 sequence: CASSAGADNQPQHF. The CDR3 DNA reads TGTGCCAGCAGTGCCGGGGCCGACAATCAGCCCCAGCATTTT.

This clonotype was found a few times. This chain joins TRBV6-2 or TRBV6-3 and TRBJ2-6; no reliable D call. Trimming took off 0 bases at V and 0 bases at J, with 9 bases between the two ends. The V gene's germline CDR1 is MNHEY and CDR2 SVGEGT. The CDR3 contains 17 residues. CDR3 loop: CASSYSNSLSGANVLTF. CDR3 coding DNA: TGTGCCAGCAGTTACTCGAACAGCCTCTCTGGGGCCAACGTCCTGACTTTC.

This clonotype appeared a few times. This rearrangement joins TRBV9 to TRBJ2-3; TRBD2 matches 10 bases. Germline lookup yields CDR1 SGDLS and CDR2 YYNGEE. The V gene end was trimmed by 4 bases and the J gene end by 2 bases; junction bases not matched to a gene: 10. This CDR3 has 17 residues. CDR3 sequence (DNA): TGTGCCAGCAGCCCCCGGGGTAGCGGGGGGTTCACAGATACGCAGTATTTT. The encoded protein is CASSPRGSGGFTDTQYF.

V is TRBV7-9 and J is TRBJ2-2; D unclear. Trimming shortened V by 6 bases and J by 4 bases, and 9 bases separated the two germline ends. Germline V lookup: CDR1 SEHNR, CDR2 FQNEAQ (reference sequence). This CDR3 region has 13 residues. CDR3 region: CASRSRVTGELFF. CDR3 in DNA: TGTGCCAGCAGGTCAAGGGTCACCGGGGAGCTGTTTTTT.

This clonotype was counted only a few times. The chain links TRBV6-5 to TRBJ2-5; D perhaps matches TRBD2 (6 bases). The CDR3 is made up of 14 amino acids. The germline CDR1 and CDR2 sequences are MNHEY and SVGAGI. With 5 bases removed from V and 2 bases from J, the gap between germline ends came to 12 bases. CDR3 sequence reads: CASSPRLEQETQYF. CDR3 nucleotides: TGTGCCAGCAGTCCTAGACTAGAGCAAGAGACCCAGTACTTC.

This chain uses TRBV10-1 with TRBJ1-2; TRBD1 is a possible D gene (5 bases). The V end was cut by 5 bases, the J end by 4 bases, with 11 bases between. Germline-derived CDR1 and CDR2 are WNHNN and SYGVQD (reference sequence). The CDR3 covers 13 residues. Written as DNA, the CDR3 is TGCGCCAGCAGTCCGGGACGGCTCTATGGCTACACCTTC. Protein product: CASSPGRLYGYTF.